What follows describes a single T cell receptor beta chain. These data are taken from a study of blood T cell repertoires in COVID-19. Study-level information: Researchers got acute and convalescent COVID-19 samples from the United States, Italy and Spain.

Repertoires were generated with immunoSEQ multiplex PCR, while TCRdb's copy carries only in-frame clones and drops some. The sample includes tens of thousands of clones, about 83% of them seen just once. This CDR3 spans 16 amino acids. Germline values: CDR1 LNHDA, CDR2 SQIVND (reference sequence). V shed 3 bases and J 3 bases; nucleotides not matched to a gene: 7. Sequenced: peripheral blood. V and J are TRBV19 and TRBJ1-2; 10 nucleotides agree with TRBD1. The clonotype was recovered from a woman aged 60-70 years with acute or convalescent COVID-19. The CDR3 DNA follows: TGTGCCAGTAGTATCACGGAGACAGGGGGCGACTATGGCTACACCTTC. Amino acid sequence: CASSITETGGDYGYTF.